This T cell receptor (beta chain) was found in a study of T cell repertoires in cytomegalovirus infection. For the study at large: The authors relied on CMV epitopes, both recently identified HLA-C-restricted and well-studied HLA-B-restricted. CMV infection plus the matching HLA type was flagged by public TCR beta signatures.

TCRdb reprocessed the reads with MiXCR, giving one entry per CDR3 protein. The sample records 400,000 to 600,000 distinct CDR3 sequences, about 44% being singletons. For this clonotype: The antigen is not known.

Study outcomes and limitations: Identification of carriers of CMV plus the relevant HLA was performed using cumulative public TCR beta family frequency.

The TCR originated in a human donor in good health (CMV status not recorded). Some clones in this sample may be carry-over from other donors' samples. Sequenced material: cultured PBMCs, taken from culture after CMV antigen stimulation.

In DNA form, the CDR3 reads TGTGCCAGCAGCCCTGGACAGGCACATGCCTACGAGCAGTACTTC. This sequence encodes CASSPGQAHAYEQYF. The V call is TRBV7-2, the J call TRBJ2-7; TRBD1 aligns across 7 bases. This CDR3 has 15 residues. CDR1 is SGHTA and CDR2 is FQGNSA in the germline V gene. V dropped 5 bases and J dropped 2; count of bases not matched to a gene: 9.